The 31 T cell receptor beta chains below all came from one sample that was sequenced in a study of cytomegalovirus exposure and HLA in healthy donors. Using immunoSEQ multiplex PCR, the repertoire was profiled, and TCRdb retains in-frame clones only, with some absent. The sample yields 120,000 to 150,000 clones, 90% to 95% seen once. The sequenced sample was PBMCs. These receptor sequences come from a man aged 18 to 35 in good health and CMV-seronegative.

The chain combines TRBV18 with TRBJ2-5; 10 positions agree with TRBD1. Germline CDR1 reads KGHSH; CDR2 reads LQKENI. The CDR3 is 17 amino acids. With V trimmed by 5 bases and J by 5 bases, 14 bases remained unmatched. This CDR3 is CASSANQGQGQWETQYF. The CDR3 DNA reads as TGTGCCAGCTCAGCCAACCAGGGACAGGGGCAGTGGGAGACCCAGTACTTC.

The chain has TRBV19 and TRBJ2-1; tentative D call: TRBD1 (5 bases). CDR1 and CDR2 from the germline V gene are LNHDA and SQIVND (reference sequence). This CDR3 has 12 amino acids. Trimming removed 8 bases at V and 9 bases at J, with 14 bases between. The CDR3 loop is CASQGWSSEQFF. The CDR3 nucleotides read TGTGCCAGTCAGGGTTGGTCCAGTGAGCAGTTCTTC.

This chain connects TRBV5-6 to TRBJ1-5, with TRBD1 matching 7 bases. V shed 0 bases and J 7 bases; nucleotides not matched to a gene: 13. Germline CDR1 is SGHDT and CDR2 is YYEEEE. CDR3 size: 17 residues. CDR3 region: CASSLAGGGPAWQPQHF. The CDR3 coding sequence is TGTGCCAGCAGCTTGGCAGGAGGGGGCCCTGCGTGGCAGCCCCAGCATTTT.

The DNA for the CDR3 is TGTGCCAGCAGCTTCAGGAGGAGCACAGATACGCAGTATTTT. Translation: CASSFRRSTDTQYF. The chain has TRBV7-2 and TRBJ2-3, with TRBD2 as a possible D gene (5 bases). The CDR3 consists of 14 residues. With 3 bases removed from V and 0 bases from J, the gap between germline ends came to 7 bases. Germline V gives CDR1 SGHTA, CDR2 FQGNSA.

The chain employs TRBV7-9 and TRBJ2-1, with D possibly being TRBD2 (5 bases). With 5 bases removed from V and 0 bases from J, the gap between germline ends came to 14 bases. Germline V gene sequence: CDR1 SEHNR, CDR2 FQNEAQ (reference sequence). This CDR3 is built from 16 residues. The CDR3 nucleotides are TGTGCCAGCAGCCCCAAAGGGAGCGGCTCCTACAATGAGCAGTTCTTC. Protein sequence: CASSPKGSGSYNEQFF.

This clone has only one observation. The chain recombines TRBV5-1 with TRBJ2-5, with 7 positions matching TRBD2. The CDR3 sequence is 14 residues long. V lost 0 bases, J lost 5 bases, and 4 bases stayed unmatched. The germline gives CDR1 SGHRS, CDR2 YFSETQ. The CDR3 sequence is CASSLAGGGETQYF. The CDR3 bases are TGCGCCAGCAGCTTGGCGGGAGGAGGGGAGACCCAGTACTTC.

J is TRBJ1-1 and V is TRBV14, with D perhaps TRBD1 (5 bases). The CDR3 runs 15 residues. V was clipped by 7 bases and J by 6 bases, with 21 bases between them. Germline V gene data show CDR1 as SGHDN and CDR2 as FVKESK. The CDR3 protein is CASIPNKGRGPEAFF. The CDR3 DNA sequence: TGTGCCAGCATTCCAAACAAGGGGAGGGGTCCTGAAGCTTTCTTT.

The chain carries TRBV5-1 and TRBJ2-3; TRBD2 agrees at 9 bases. Germline assignment: CDR1 SGHRS and CDR2 YFSETQ. CDR3 length equals 15 residues. Losses at the gene ends were 3 bases for V and 4 bases for J; bases not matched to a gene: 6. In nucleotides, the CDR3 is TGCGCCAGCAGCTGGAACGCGGGAGGGCCAGATACGCAGTATTTT. It yields the protein CASSWNAGGPDTQYF.

The rearrangement joins TRBV9 to TRBJ2-1; 8 nucleotides agree with TRBD1. Trimming removed 6 bases from V and 2 bases from J; junction bases left unmatched: 13. The CDR3 sequence is 17 residues long. Germline V gene lookup returns CDR1 SGDLS and CDR2 YYNGEE. The CDR3 protein is CASTQPKGTGAYNEQFF. The CDR3, as DNA: TGTGCCAGCACCCAACCTAAAGGGACAGGCGCCTACAATGAGCAGTTCTTC.

This chain connects TRBV28 to TRBJ1-5, with D possibly TRBD1 on 5 matching bases. Trimming left V 2 bases short and J 8 bases short, with 19 bases between. The CDR3 is 16 residues long. The germline V gene has CDR1 MDHEN and CDR2 SYDVKM. The CDR3 DNA reads as TGTGCCAGCAGTTTAAGTCGTGGGGGAGGGGTAAAGCCCCAGCATTTT. It specifies CASSLSRGGGVKPQHF.

V gene TRBV7-9 combines with J gene TRBJ2-3; 10 bases map to TRBD2. Germline CDR1 SEHNR, CDR2 FQNEAQ (reference sequence). Trimming removed 5 bases from V and 6 bases from J; junction bases left unmatched: 11. This CDR3 has 16 residues. DNA for the CDR3: TGTGCCAGCAGCCCCTCAGCGGGGGGGTCTTTGGATACGCAGTATTTT. Amino acid sequence: CASSPSAGGSLDTQYF.

This clone was detected once. The chain recombines TRBV10-3 with TRBJ2-1, with 11 bases that match TRBD2. Trimming removed 3 bases from V and 6 bases from J; junction bases left unmatched: 4. CDR3 length: 15 amino acids. Germline CDR1 reads ENHRY; CDR2 reads SYGVKD. The CDR3 loop is CAISDGTSGGNEQFF. CDR3 sequence (DNA): TGTGCCATCAGTGACGGGACTAGCGGAGGCAATGAGCAGTTCTTC.

V gene TRBV7-9 combines with J gene TRBJ2-2; D is undetermined. V was clipped by 6 bases and J by 1 base, with 3 bases between them. CDR1 and CDR2 (germline): SEHNR, FQNEAQ (reference sequence). The length of the CDR3 is 12 residues. In DNA, the CDR3 is TGTGCCAGCAGTCGGAACACCGGGGAGCTGTTTTTT. This sequence encodes CASSRNTGELFF.

V and J are TRBV14 and TRBJ2-1, with 14 bases fitting TRBD2. Germline V gene data show CDR1 as SGHDN and CDR2 as FVKESK. V was clipped by 3 bases and J by 7 bases; unmatched bases: 11. The CDR3 spans 18 residues. Here the CDR3 DNA reads TGTGCCAGCAGCCACAGGGGGGGACTAGCGGGAGTCAGTAATGAGCAGTTCTTC. Translation gives CASSHRGGLAGVSNEQFF.

The CDR3 sequence: CASSRDWSSYNEQFF. The CDR3 coding sequence is TGCGCCAGCAGCCGGGACTGGAGCTCCTACAATGAGCAGTTCTTC. The genes are TRBV5-1 and TRBJ2-1; tentatively, D is TRBD2 (6 bases). Germline-derived CDR1 and CDR2 are SGHRS and YFSETQ. V lost 4 bases and J lost 0, with 11 bases in between. This CDR3 region has 15 residues. The whole variable domain, remainder taken from reference TRBV5-1 and TRBJ2-1, is KAGVTQTPRYLIKTRGQQVTLSCSPISGHRSVSWYQQTPGQGLQFLFEYFSETQRNKGNFPGRFSGRQFSNSRSEMNVSTLELGDSALYLCASSRDWSSYNEQFFGPGTRLTVL.

The gene calls are TRBV5-1 and TRBJ2-1, with 7 positions matching TRBD2. From germline, CDR1 is SGHRS and CDR2 YFSETQ. The V gene end was trimmed by 4 bases and the J gene end by 5 bases; junction bases not matched to a gene: 9. The CDR3 is made up of 15 amino acids. CDR3 sequence: CASSRNTGGDNEQFF. CDR3 DNA: TGCGCCAGCAGCCGTAACACGGGGGGTGACAATGAGCAGTTCTTC. The entire variable domain, with the rest obtained from reference TRBV5-1 and TRBJ2-1, is as follows: KAGVTQTPRYLIKTRGQQVTLSCSPISGHRSVSWYQQTPGQGLQFLFEYFSETQRNKGNFPGRFSGRQFSNSRSEMNVSTLELGDSALYLCASSRNTGGDNEQFFGPGTRLTVL.

The genes are TRBV9 and TRBJ1-3; TRBD1 matches 7 bases. There are 15 residues in the CDR3. V was clipped by 2 bases and J by 4 bases; unmatched bases: 6. Germline-derived CDR1 and CDR2 are SGDLS and YYNGEE. The CDR3 region has the DNA TGTGCCAGCAGCGTTACAGGGGCGTTCGGAAACACCATATATTTT. Its translation: CASSVTGAFGNTIYF. The variable domain in full, completed from reference TRBV9 and TRBJ1-3, reads DSGVTQTPKHLITATGQRVTLRCSPRSGDLSVYWYQQSLDQGLQFLIQYYNGEERAKGNILERFSAQQFPDLHSELNLSSLELGDSALYFCASSVTGAFGNTIYFGEGSWLTVV.

This chain links TRBV6-5 with TRBJ1-1; D unclear. This CDR3 is 13 amino acids long. In germline, CDR1 is MNHEY, CDR2 SVGAGI. Trimming pared 6 bases from V and 2 bases from J, leaving 10 bases between. CDR3: CASRTQLNTEAFF. CDR3 nucleotides: TGTGCCAGCAGGACACAGCTAAACACTGAAGCTTTCTTT.

CDR3 in amino acids: CASSVATGPDTGYGYTF. The CDR3, as DNA: TGTGCCAGCAGCGTAGCTACCGGCCCCGACACGGGATATGGCTACACCTTC. The chain employs TRBV9 and TRBJ1-2; D is unresolved. The ends were cut back, 0 bases at V and 5 bases at J, with 20 bases in the middle. The length of the CDR3 is 17 residues. Germline loops: CDR1 SGDLS, CDR2 YYNGEE.

V gene TRBV5-6 combines with J gene TRBJ2-5; D remains unclear. The CDR3 sequence is 13 residues long. The V gene lost 2 bases and the J gene lost 4 bases, with 9 bases spanning the gap. Germline V CDR1 and CDR2: SGHDT, YYEEEE. This CDR3 is CASSFLLGETQYF. CDR3 nucleotides: TGTGCCAGCAGCTTTCTCCTAGGAGAGACCCAGTACTTC.

The rearrangement joins TRBV5-5 to TRBJ1-1; a possible D gene is TRBD1 (5 bases). Germline CDR1 and CDR2: SGHKS and YYEKEE (reference sequence). The CDR3 has 15 amino acids. V shed 1 base and J shed 0 bases, with 10 bases lying between them. CDR3 residues: CASSLLQVMNTEAFF. The DNA for the CDR3 is TGTGCCAGCAGCTTGTTACAGGTCATGAACACTGAAGCTTTCTTT.

This rearrangement joins TRBV5-4 to TRBJ1-1; possible D gene TRBD1, 5 bases. The CDR3 loop spans 15 amino acids. Per the germline V gene, CDR1 is SGHNT and CDR2 is YYREEE (reference sequence). V lost 0 bases and J 4 bases, leaving 13 bases between the germline ends. The CDR3 loop is CASSLERRGSTEAFF. The CDR3 DNA sequence: TGTGCCAGCAGCTTGGAAAGGAGGGGCAGCACTGAAGCTTTCTTT.

The V and J genes are TRBV7-2 and TRBJ2-2; D may be TRBD2 (6 bases). CDR3 size: 17 residues. V shed 0 bases and J shed 7 bases, with 18 bases lying between them. The germline V gene has CDR1 SGHTA and CDR2 FQGNSA. The CDR3 region is CASSLALLPGRDGELFF. In nucleotides, the CDR3 is TGTGCCAGCAGCTTAGCGCTCCTCCCCGGGCGGGACGGGGAGCTGTTTTTT.

The rearrangement joins TRBV5-5 to TRBJ2-5; TRBD1 aligns across 7 bases. The germline CDR1 and CDR2 sequences are SGHKS and YYEKEE (reference sequence). Germline trimming cut 5 bases from V and 5 bases from J; bases unmatched to any gene: 9. The length of the CDR3 is 14 residues. CDR3 DNA: TGTGCCAGCAGTTCGAGGGACAGCTGGGAGACCCAGTACTTC. Protein product: CASSSRDSWETQYF.

This chain connects TRBV7-9 to TRBJ2-3; TRBD2 matches 7 bases. CDR3 length: 18 amino acids. Germline assignment: CDR1 SEHNR and CDR2 FQNEAQ (reference sequence). V was clipped by 11 bases and J by 2 bases; unmatched bases: 22. The CDR3 reads CAHSSPGGGVWVTDTQYF. The CDR3 region has the DNA TGTGCCCATTCTAGCCCCGGGGGAGGGGTTTGGGTCACAGATACGCAGTATTTT.

The chain carries TRBV20-1 and TRBJ1-1; the match to TRBD1 covers 8 bases. After removal of 6 bases from V and 11 bases from J, the junction contained 8 bases not matched to a gene. The CDR3 has 11 amino acids. The V gene's germline CDR1 is DFQATT and CDR2 SNEGSKA (reference sequence). The CDR3 region is CSASRTGSAFF. The CDR3 region has the DNA TGCAGTGCCTCGAGGACAGGGTCCGCTTTCTTT.

As to this clone: The same CDR3 also results from other DNA sequences found in this sample. The chain has TRBV5-1 and TRBJ2-3; 7 positions agree with TRBD1. V dropped 5 bases and J dropped 4; count of bases not matched to a gene: 1. Germline V lookup: CDR1 SGHRS, CDR2 YFSETQ. This CDR3 comprises 12 residues. CDR3 in DNA: TGCGCCAGCAGACAGGGGTCAGATACGCAGTATTTT. Its protein product is CASRQGSDTQYF.

The V and J genes are TRBV9 and TRBJ1-6, with TRBD1 matching over 7 bases. Germline assignment: CDR1 SGDLS and CDR2 YYNGEE. After removal of 0 bases from V and 7 bases from J, the junction contained 4 bases not matched to a gene. The CDR3 totals 15 residues. The CDR3 loop reads CASSVGGQRNSPLHF. CDR3 nucleotides: TGTGCCAGCAGCGTAGGGGGACAGAGGAATTCACCCCTCCACTTT.

This clone was detected once. This chain connects TRBV5-1 to TRBJ1-1; D may be TRBD1 (5 bases). Germline V CDR1 and CDR2: SGHRS, YFSETQ. The CDR3 is made up of 13 amino acids. The V end was cut by 5 bases, the J end by 0 bases, with 8 bases between. The CDR3 is CASSGHMNTEAFF. CDR3 in DNA: TGCGCCAGCAGTGGACATATGAACACTGAAGCTTTCTTT.

The J gene is TRBJ2-1, the V gene TRBV7-2, with 7 bases aligning to TRBD1. V lost 4 bases, J lost 5 bases, and 5 bases stayed unmatched. The CDR3 consists of 14 residues. Looked up from germline, CDR1 is SGHTA and CDR2 is FQGNSA. CDR3 DNA: TGTGCCAGCAGCTCATCGGACAGGAACAATGAGCAGTTCTTC. It encodes CASSSSDRNNEQFF.

This chain uses TRBV29-1 with TRBJ2-1; 11 bases line up with TRBD1. The junction had 4 bases not matched to a gene; V was cut back by 6 bases and J by 6 bases. Germline V gives CDR1 SQVTM, CDR2 ANQGSEA. The CDR3 contains 13 residues. The CDR3 coding sequence is TGCAGCGTCGGACAGGGGGCTGTCAATGAGCAGTTCTTC. This translates into CSVGQGAVNEQFF.